This is a list of T cell receptor beta chains from one sample in a study of T-cell reconstitution after alpha-beta-depleted transplantation in children. TCRdb re-derived calls from the PCR reads in MiXCR, one entry per CDR3 protein. The data hold approximately 82,000 distinct CDR3 sequences, with approximately 18% observed a single time. This material consisted of PBMCs, mostly from graft donor cells, taken 360 days after TCRalphabeta/CD19-depleted stem cell transplant. The receptors were gathered from a male patient aged 2-10 years who had a stem cell transplant for acute lymphoblastic leukemia, so the T cells may come from the graft donor. Each CDR3 is given with its conserved first and last residue. Fields, in order: D gene, J gene, clone size, V gene, CDR3 protein, CDR3 DNA. A D gene is named only where the DNA matches it firmly. Clone size appears in some rows only: once, few, many, or a class for an expanded clone.

TRBD1 | TRBJ1-1 | . | TRBV11-2 | CASRIIGQGRVLAFF | TGTGCCAGCAGGATCATTGGACAGGGAAGGGTGTTGGCTTTCTTT
TRBD2 | TRBJ2-5 | few | TRBV4-1 | CASSQAPSGSEETQYF | TGCGCCAGCAGCCAAGCCCCTAGCGGGAGCGAGGAGACCCAGTACTTC
TRBD2 | TRBJ2-1 | few | TRBV7-9 | CASSPGLAVRVDEQFF | TGTGCCAGCAGCCCGGGACTAGCGGTAAGGGTTGATGAGCAGTTCTTC
. | TRBJ1-5 | few | TRBV6-5 | CASRAGGFNQPQHF | TGTGCCAGCAGGGCCGGTGGGTTCAATCAGCCCCAGCATTTT
. | TRBJ2-6 | few | TRBV4-1 | CASVEWSAGANVLTF | TGCGCCAGCGTCGAGTGGAGTGCTGGGGCCAACGTCCTGACTTTC
. | TRBJ2-2 | . | TRBV12-3/TRBV12-4 | CASSLILAGELFF | TGTGCCAGCAGTTTAATCTTGGCCGGGGAGCTGTTTTTT
. | TRBJ2-3 | many | TRBV7-2 | CASSLARTDTQYF | TGTGCCAGCAGCTTAGCAAGGACAGATACGCAGTATTTT
TRBD2 | TRBJ2-2 | few | TRBV6-2/TRBV6-3 | CASRIAGGPTGELFF | TGTGCCAGCAGAATAGCGGGAGGGCCAACCGGGGAGCTGTTTTTT
. | TRBJ1-5 | . | TRBV6-1 | CASSVAGLHQPQHF | TGTGCCAGCAGTGTAGCAGGGTTACATCAGCCCCAGCATTTT
. | TRBJ2-1 | . | TRBV6-1 | CASSRLDQALNEQFF | TGTGCCAGCAGCCGCCTGGACCAGGCCCTCAATGAGCAGTTCTTC
TRBD1 | TRBJ1-3 | . | TRBV10-3 | CAISESGTGVNTIYF | TGTGCCATCAGTGAGTCCGGAACAGGGGTGAACACCATATATTTT
TRBD1 | TRBJ2-1 | . | TRBV12-5 | CASGPQGFGTPYNEQFF | TGTGCTAGTGGCCCACAGGGGTTTGGGACCCCCTACAATGAGCAGTTCTTC
. | TRBJ2-1 | few | TRBV6-4 | CASSDSGYSSYNEQFF | TGTGCCAGCAGTGACTCAGGGTATAGCTCCTACAATGAGCAGTTCTTC
TRBD1 | TRBJ2-7 | few | TRBV5-1 | CASSIRTGYSYEQYF | TGCGCCAGCAGCATTCGGACAGGTTATTCCTACGAGCAGTACTTC
TRBD2 | TRBJ2-1 | . | TRBV10-1 | CASSGTSGRRVPLGNEQFF | TGCGCCAGCAGTGGGACTAGCGGGAGGAGGGTCCCACTAGGGAATGAGCAGTTCTTC
TRBD2 | TRBJ2-7 | once | TRBV4-2 | CASSQEASSGRSYEQYF | TGTGCCAGCAGCCAAGAAGCATCCAGCGGGAGGAGCTACGAGCAGTACTTC
TRBD1 | TRBJ1-2 | . | TRBV6-2/TRBV6-3 | CASSRDRVEGYTF | TGTGCCAGCAGCCGGGACAGGGTGGAAGGCTACACCTTC
. | TRBJ2-7 | . | TRBV5-5 | CASSLGAGHSSYEQYF | TGTGCCAGCAGCTTGGGTGCGGGACACAGCTCCTACGAGCAGTACTTC
. | TRBJ1-5 | many | TRBV5-1 | CASSLSPGSNQPQHF | TGCGCCAGCAGCTTGAGCCCGGGTAGCAATCAGCCCCAGCATTTT
. | TRBJ2-7 | many | TRBV19 | CASSTSSATVEQYF | TGTGCCAGTAGTACTTCCTCGGCGACGGTTGAGCAGTACTTC
. | TRBJ2-1 | few | TRBV5-1 | CASSTADEQFF | TGCGCCAGCAGTACAGCCGATGAGCAGTTCTTC
. | TRBJ2-7 | few | TRBV20-1 | CSARSGRNSYEQYF | TGCAGTGCTAGGAGCGGACGTAACTCCTACGAGCAGTACTTC
. | TRBJ1-1 | few | TRBV12-3/TRBV12-4 | CASSFLGARTEAFF | TGTGCCAGCAGTTTCTTAGGGGCGCGCACTGAAGCTTTCTTT
. | TRBJ2-5 | few | TRBV27 | CASSPLIQGGETQYF | TGTGCCAGCAGTCCCCTAATTCAGGGAGGAGAGACCCAGTACTTC
TRBD2 | TRBJ2-1 | few | TRBV6-1 | CASRTSGRAHNEQFF | TGTGCCAGCAGGACTAGCGGGAGAGCCCACAATGAGCAGTTCTTC
. | TRBJ2-3 | few | TRBV2 | CASSEGARTDTQYF | TGTGCCAGCAGTGAAGGCGCGCGGACAGATACGCAGTATTTT
TRBD2 | TRBJ2-1 | few | TRBV4-1 | CASSQDRRLAGGDEQFF | TGCGCCAGCAGCCAAGATCGGAGGCTAGCGGGAGGGGATGAGCAGTTCTTC
. | TRBJ2-1 | few | TRBV29-1 | CSANRDSYNEQFF | TGCAGCGCTAACAGGGACTCCTACAATGAGCAGTTCTTC
. | TRBJ2-2 | . | TRBV4-2 | CASSPRSRTNTGELFF | TGTGCCAGCAGCCCCCGGAGCCGAACGAACACCGGGGAGCTGTTTTTT
. | TRBJ1-1 | many | TRBV9 | CASSTGPTAEAFF | TGTGCCAGCAGCACCGGGCCTACGGCTGAAGCTTTCTTT
. | TRBJ1-1 | . | TRBV12-3/TRBV12-4 | CASSSRALTEAFF | TGTGCCAGCAGCTCCCGGGCCCTCACTGAAGCTTTCTTT
. | TRBJ2-1 | many | TRBV10-3 | CAISPNVQEYNEQFF | TGTGCCATCAGCCCTAATGTACAGGAATACAATGAGCAGTTCTTC
TRBD1 | TRBJ2-5 | . | TRBV12-3/TRBV12-4 | CASSRPTGGYETQYF | TGTGCCAGCAGTCGACCGACAGGGGGTTATGAGACCCAGTACTTC
TRBD2 | TRBJ2-7 | . | TRBV7-8 | CASTTHSGSSYEQYF | TGTGCCAGCACCACTCACAGCGGGAGCTCCTACGAGCAGTACTTC
. | TRBJ1-2 | few | TRBV11-3 | CASSYGPPGAEGYTF | TGTGCCAGCAGCTACGGGCCCCCGGGGGCGGAAGGCTACACCTTC
TRBD2 | TRBJ2-4 | few | TRBV2 | CASTQLWGLAGQAKNIQYF | TGTGCCAGCACCCAACTTTGGGGACTAGCGGGCCAAGCCAAAAACATTCAGTACTTC
. | TRBJ2-3 | . | TRBV7-8 | CASSLALSSTDTQYF | TGTGCCAGCAGCTTAGCGCTCAGCAGCACAGATACGCAGTATTTT
TRBD1 | TRBJ2-1 | . | TRBV12-3/TRBV12-4 | CASRPQGAQGHEQFF | TGTGCCAGCAGACCTCAGGGGGCGCAGGGCCATGAGCAGTTCTTC
TRBD1 | TRBJ1-6 | few | TRBV20-1 | CSATGQANSPLHF | TGCAGTGCCACGGGACAGGCCAATTCACCCCTCCACTTT
. | TRBJ2-5 | few | TRBV20-1 | CSASAGVQETQYF | TGCAGTGCTAGCGCCGGAGTCCAAGAGACCCAGTACTTC
. | TRBJ2-1 | . | TRBV5-6 | CASSLVLLARYNEQFF | TGTGCCAGCAGCTTGGTCTTGCTAGCGCGTTACAATGAGCAGTTCTTC
TRBD2 | TRBJ2-7 | many | TRBV20-1 | CSARDPPPGGEQYF | TGCAGTGCTAGAGATCCCCCACCGGGGGGAGAGCAGTACTTC
. | TRBJ2-1 | few | TRBV6-5 | CASSDLPDEQFF | TGTGCCAGCAGCGATCTGCCGGATGAGCAGTTCTTC
TRBD2 | TRBJ2-1 | . | TRBV7-8 | CASSATSGGYYNEQFF | TGTGCCAGCAGCGCGACTAGCGGAGGTTACTACAATGAGCAGTTCTTC
. | TRBJ2-1 | many | TRBV7-6 | CASSLKPYNEQFF | TGTGCCAGCAGCTTAAAACCCTACAATGAGCAGTTCTTC
. | TRBJ2-1 | . | TRBV14 | CASSIMGVHYNEQFF | TGTGCCAGCAGTATTATGGGGGTCCACTACAATGAGCAGTTCTTC
. | TRBJ1-5 | many | TRBV2 | CASRDDRHLNQPQHF | TGTGCCAGCAGAGATGACAGGCACTTAAATCAGCCCCAGCATTTT
. | TRBJ2-1 | . | TRBV10-2 | CASSEYYAGTSSYNEQFF | TGCGCCAGCAGTGAGTATTATGCCGGAACGAGCTCCTACAATGAGCAGTTCTTC
TRBD2 | TRBJ2-5 | few | TRBV28 | CASRLAGDETQYF | TGTGCCAGCCGGCTAGCGGGAGATGAGACCCAGTACTTC
. | TRBJ2-7 | few | TRBV10-3 | CAISESLGVYSYEQYF | TGTGCCATCAGTGAGTCTCTAGGAGTCTACTCCTACGAGCAGTACTTC
TRBD2 | TRBJ2-6 | . | TRBV6-1 | CASRGGGVRGSGANVLTF | TGTGCCAGCAGAGGTGGGGGGGTAAGAGGCTCTGGGGCCAACGTCCTGACTTTC
. | TRBJ2-5 | few | TRBV24-1 | CATGEWETQYF | TGTGCCACAGGGGAGTGGGAGACCCAGTACTTC
TRBD1 | TRBJ2-2 | . | TRBV11-2 | CASTYWTGTNTGELFF | TGTGCCAGCACCTATTGGACAGGCACGAACACCGGGGAGCTGTTTTTT
. | TRBJ2-7 | . | TRBV4-1 | CASRLYGGMEYEQYF | TGCGCCAGCAGGCTATACGGCGGGATGGAGTACGAGCAGTACTTC
. | TRBJ2-3 | many | TRBV4-2 | CASSQTPSVDTQYF | TGTGCCAGCAGCCAAACCCCCAGCGTTGATACGCAGTATTTT
. | TRBJ2-1 | many | TRBV12-3/TRBV12-4 | CATSRGPLSRDEQFF | TGTGCCACCAGCCGGGGACCCCTTTCCCGCGATGAGCAGTTCTTC
TRBD1 | TRBJ1-2 | few | TRBV12-3/TRBV12-4 | CASSLTARQGAYGYTF | TGTGCCAGCAGTTTGACGGCCCGACAGGGAGCCTATGGCTACACCTTC
. | TRBJ1-2 | . | TRBV29-1 | CSVARDKAGYTF | TGCAGCGTTGCACGAGATAAGGCTGGCTACACCTTC
. | TRBJ2-3 | . | TRBV29-1 | CSVAAGQFGGIDTQYF | TGCAGCGTTGCTGCGGGACAGTTTGGTGGCATAGATACGCAGTATTTT